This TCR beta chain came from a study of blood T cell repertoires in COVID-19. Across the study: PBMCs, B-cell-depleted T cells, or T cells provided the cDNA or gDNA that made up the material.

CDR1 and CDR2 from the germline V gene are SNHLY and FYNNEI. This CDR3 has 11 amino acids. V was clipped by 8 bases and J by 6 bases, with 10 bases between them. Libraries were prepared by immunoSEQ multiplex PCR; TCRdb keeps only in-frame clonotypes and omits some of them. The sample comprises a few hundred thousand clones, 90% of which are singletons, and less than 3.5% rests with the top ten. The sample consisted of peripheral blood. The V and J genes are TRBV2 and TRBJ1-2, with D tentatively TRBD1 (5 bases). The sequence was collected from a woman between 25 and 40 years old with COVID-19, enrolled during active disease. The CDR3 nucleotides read TGTGCCAGCGGCAGGGAAGATGGCTACACCTTC. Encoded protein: CASGREDGYTF. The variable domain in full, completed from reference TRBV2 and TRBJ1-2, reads EPEVTQTPSHQVTQMGQEVILRCVPISNHLYFYWYRQILGQKVEFLVSFYNNEISEKSEIFDDQFSVERPDGSNFTLKIRSTKLEDSAMYFCASGREDGYTFGSGTRLTVV.